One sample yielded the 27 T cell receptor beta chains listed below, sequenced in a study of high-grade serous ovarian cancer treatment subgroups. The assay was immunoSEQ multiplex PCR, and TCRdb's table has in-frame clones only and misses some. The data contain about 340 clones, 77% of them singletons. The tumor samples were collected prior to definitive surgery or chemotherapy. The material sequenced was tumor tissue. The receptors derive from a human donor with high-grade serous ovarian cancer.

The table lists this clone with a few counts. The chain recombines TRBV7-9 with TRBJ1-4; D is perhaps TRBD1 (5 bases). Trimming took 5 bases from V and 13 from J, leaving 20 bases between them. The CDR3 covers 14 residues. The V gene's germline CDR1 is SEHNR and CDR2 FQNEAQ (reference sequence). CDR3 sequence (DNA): TGTGCCAGCAGCGCGGGACTAGCGGGAGAGAGACTGTTTTTT. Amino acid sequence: CASSAGLAGERLFF.

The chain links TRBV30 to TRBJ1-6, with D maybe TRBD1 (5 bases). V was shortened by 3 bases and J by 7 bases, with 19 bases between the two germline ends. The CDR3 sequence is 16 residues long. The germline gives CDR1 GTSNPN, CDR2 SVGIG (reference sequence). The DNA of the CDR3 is TGTGCCTGGAGGGCACTTGAGGGATGGGACAATTCACCCCTCCACTTT. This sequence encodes CAWRALEGWDNSPLHF.

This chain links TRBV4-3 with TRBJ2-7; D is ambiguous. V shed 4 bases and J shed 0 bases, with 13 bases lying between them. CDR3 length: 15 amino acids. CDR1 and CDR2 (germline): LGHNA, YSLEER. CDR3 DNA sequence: TGCGCCAGCAGCCTTGGCGGAGAGAGCTCCTACGAGCAGTACTTC. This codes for CASSLGGESSYEQYF.

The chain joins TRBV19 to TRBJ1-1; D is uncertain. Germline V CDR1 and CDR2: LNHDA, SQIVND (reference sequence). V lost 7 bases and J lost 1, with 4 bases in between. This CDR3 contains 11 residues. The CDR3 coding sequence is TGTGCCAGTACTCGGAACACTGAAGCTTTCTTT. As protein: CASTRNTEAFF.

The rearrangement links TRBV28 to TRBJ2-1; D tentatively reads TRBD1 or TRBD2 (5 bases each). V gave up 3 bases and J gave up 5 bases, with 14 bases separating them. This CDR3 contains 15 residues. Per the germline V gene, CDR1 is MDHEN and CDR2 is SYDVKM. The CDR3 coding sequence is TGTGCCAGCAGTTTTGGGGGAGCGGTGAACAATGAGCAGTTCTTC. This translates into CASSFGGAVNNEQFF.

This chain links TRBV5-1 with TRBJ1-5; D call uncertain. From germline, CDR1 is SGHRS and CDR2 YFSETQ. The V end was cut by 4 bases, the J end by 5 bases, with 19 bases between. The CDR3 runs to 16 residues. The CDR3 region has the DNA TGCGCCAGCAGCCAAGACGGAGACCTAACCCATCAGCCCCAGCATTTT. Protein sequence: CASSQDGDLTHQPQHF.

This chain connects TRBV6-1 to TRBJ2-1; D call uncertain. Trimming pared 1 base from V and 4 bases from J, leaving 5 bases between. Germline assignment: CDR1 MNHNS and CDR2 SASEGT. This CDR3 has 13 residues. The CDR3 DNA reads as TGTGCCAGCAGTGAAGACGGGTACAATGAGCAGTTCTTC. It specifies CASSEDGYNEQFF.

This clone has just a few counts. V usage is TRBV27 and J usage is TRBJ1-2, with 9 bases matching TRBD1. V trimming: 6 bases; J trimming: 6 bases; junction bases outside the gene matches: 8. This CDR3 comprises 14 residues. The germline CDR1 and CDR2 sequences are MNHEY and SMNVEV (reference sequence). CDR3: CASRSRTGDDGYTF. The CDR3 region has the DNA TGTGCCAGCAGATCCCGGACAGGGGACGATGGCTACACCTTC.

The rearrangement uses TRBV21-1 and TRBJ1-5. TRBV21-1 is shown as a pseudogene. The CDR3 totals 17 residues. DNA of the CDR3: TGTGCCAGCAGCAAAGGTCCCCGGGGGCGCCTCGGTCAGCCCCAGCATTTT. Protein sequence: CASSKGPRGRLGQPQHF.

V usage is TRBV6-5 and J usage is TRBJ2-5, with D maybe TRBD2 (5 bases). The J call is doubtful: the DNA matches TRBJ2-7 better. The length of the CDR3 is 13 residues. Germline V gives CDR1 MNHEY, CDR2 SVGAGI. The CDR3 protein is CASINGDTYEQYF. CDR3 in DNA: TGTGCCAGCATCAACGGGGATACCTACGAGCAGTACTTC.

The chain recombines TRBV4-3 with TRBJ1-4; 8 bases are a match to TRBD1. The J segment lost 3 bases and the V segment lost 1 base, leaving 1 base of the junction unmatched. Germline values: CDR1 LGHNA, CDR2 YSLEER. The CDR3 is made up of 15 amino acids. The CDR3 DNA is TGCGCCAGCAGCCAAGTGGACAGGGCTAATGAAAAACTGTTTTTT. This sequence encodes CASSQVDRANEKLFF.

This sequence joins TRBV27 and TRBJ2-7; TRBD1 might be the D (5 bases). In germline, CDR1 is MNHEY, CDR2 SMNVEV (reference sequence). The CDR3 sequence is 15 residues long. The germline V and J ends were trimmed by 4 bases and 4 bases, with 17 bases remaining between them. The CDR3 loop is CASSSGSGALYEQYF. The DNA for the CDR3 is TGTGCCAGCAGTTCAGGATCTGGGGCCCTTTACGAGCAGTACTTC.

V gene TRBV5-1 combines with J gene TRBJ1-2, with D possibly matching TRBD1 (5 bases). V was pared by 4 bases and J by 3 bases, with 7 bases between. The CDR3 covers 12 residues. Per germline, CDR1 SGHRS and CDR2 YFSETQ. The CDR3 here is CASSGGDYGYTF. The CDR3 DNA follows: TGCGCCAGCAGCGGGGGGGACTATGGCTACACCTTC.

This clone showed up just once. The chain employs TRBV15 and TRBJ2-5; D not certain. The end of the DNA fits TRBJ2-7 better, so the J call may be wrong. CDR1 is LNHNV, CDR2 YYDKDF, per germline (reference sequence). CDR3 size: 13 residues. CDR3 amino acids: CATSRAWDYEQYF. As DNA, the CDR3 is TGTGCCACCAGCAGAGCCTGGGATTACGAGCAGTACTTC.

The CDR3 sequence is CASTHRVGELFF. The CDR3 DNA reads as TGTGCCAGCACCCACAGAGTCGGGGAGCTGTTTTTT. The rearrangement joins TRBV6-6 to TRBJ2-2; D is unresolved. The CDR3 runs to 12 residues. Germline CDR1 MNHNY, CDR2 SVGAGI (reference sequence). The germline V and J ends were trimmed by 7 bases and 7 bases, with 10 bases remaining between them.

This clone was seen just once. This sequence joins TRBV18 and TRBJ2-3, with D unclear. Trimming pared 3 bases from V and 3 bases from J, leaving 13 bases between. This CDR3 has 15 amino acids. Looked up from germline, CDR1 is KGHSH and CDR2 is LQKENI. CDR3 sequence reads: CASSPFGPVTDTQYF. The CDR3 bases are TGTGCCAGCTCACCCTTCGGACCTGTGACAGATACGCAGTATTTT.

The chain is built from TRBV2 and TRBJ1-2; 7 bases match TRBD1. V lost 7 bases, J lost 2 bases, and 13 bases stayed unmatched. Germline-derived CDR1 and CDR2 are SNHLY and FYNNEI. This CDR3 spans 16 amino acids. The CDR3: CASIRGQERLNYGYTF. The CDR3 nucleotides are TGTGCCAGCATCCGTGGACAGGAGAGGTTGAACTATGGCTACACCTTC.

The CDR3 DNA reads as TGTGCCACCCCCCCACCCCCTGGTCCGCTCGTGTTGGATGAAAAACTGTTTTTT. Its translation is CATPPPPGPLVLDEKLFF. This rearrangement joins TRBV27 to TRBJ1-4; no clear D. This CDR3 contains 18 residues. Trimming shortened V by 10 bases and J by 6 bases, and 30 bases separated the two germline ends. Germline loops: CDR1 MNHEY, CDR2 SMNVEV (reference sequence).

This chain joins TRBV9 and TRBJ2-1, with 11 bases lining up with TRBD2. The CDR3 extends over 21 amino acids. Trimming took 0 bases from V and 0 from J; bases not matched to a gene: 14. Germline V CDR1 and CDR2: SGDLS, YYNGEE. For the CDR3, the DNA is TGTGCCAGCAGCGTAGGGTTGAGGGGACTAGCGGTTCTAAGCTCCTACAATGAGCAGTTCTTC. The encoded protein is CASSVGLRGLAVLSSYNEQFF. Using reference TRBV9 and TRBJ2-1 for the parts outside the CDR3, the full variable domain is DSGVTQTPKHLITATGQRVTLRCSPRSGDLSVYWYQQSLDQGLQFLIQYYNGEERAKGNILERFSAQQFPDLHSELNLSSLELGDSALYFCASSVGLRGLAVLSSYNEQFFGPGTRLTVL.

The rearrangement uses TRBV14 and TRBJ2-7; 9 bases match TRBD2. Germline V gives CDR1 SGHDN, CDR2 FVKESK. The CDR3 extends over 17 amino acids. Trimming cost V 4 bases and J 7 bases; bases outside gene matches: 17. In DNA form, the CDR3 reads TGTGCCAGCAGCCCCCCCGGCGGGAGGGCTGCGCTTGGGGAGCAGTACTTC. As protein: CASSPPGGRAALGEQYF.

CDR3 loop: CASSTSSQETQYF. DNA of the CDR3: TGTGCCAGTTCAACTAGCTCCCAAGAGACCCAGTACTTC. The chain couples TRBV19 to TRBJ2-5, with D possibly being TRBD2 (6 bases). Germline-derived CDR1 and CDR2 are LNHDA and SQIVND (reference sequence). The CDR3 length is 13 residues. The V end lost 8 bases, the J end lost 1 base, and 11 bases lay between the germline ends.

CDR3 DNA: TGCAGCGCCCGGACAGGGTTCAACGAGCAGTACTTC. Residues: CSARTGFNEQYF. The rearrangement joins TRBV29-1 to TRBJ2-7, with TRBD1 identical over 8 bases. CDR1 is SQVTM, CDR2 ANQGSEA, per germline. The CDR3 totals 12 residues. Germline trimming cut 7 bases from V and 5 bases from J; bases unmatched to any gene: 7.

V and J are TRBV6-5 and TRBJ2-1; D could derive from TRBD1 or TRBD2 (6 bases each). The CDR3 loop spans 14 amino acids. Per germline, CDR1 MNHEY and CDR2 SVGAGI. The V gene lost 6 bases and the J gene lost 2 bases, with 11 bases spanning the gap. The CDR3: CASRRGGTYNEQFF. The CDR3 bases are TGTGCCAGCAGACGAGGGGGGACCTACAATGAGCAGTTCTTC.

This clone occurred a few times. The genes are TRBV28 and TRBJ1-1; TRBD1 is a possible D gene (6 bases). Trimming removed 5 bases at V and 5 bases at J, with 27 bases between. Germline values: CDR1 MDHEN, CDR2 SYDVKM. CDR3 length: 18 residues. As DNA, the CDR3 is TGTGCCAGCAGTCCGACAGGATCTATAGTTTTAAGGGGGACTGAAGCTTTCTTT. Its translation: CASSPTGSIVLRGTEAFF.

In nucleotides, the CDR3 is TGTGCCAGCAGCCTGTGGGACAGCACCTACGAGCAGTACTTC. This translates into CASSLWDSTYEQYF. J is TRBJ2-7 and V is TRBV5-5; 7 bases match TRBD1. Losses at the gene ends were 4 bases for V and 2 bases for J; bases not matched to a gene: 6. This CDR3 region has 14 residues. Germline CDR1 reads SGHKS; CDR2 reads YYEKEE (reference sequence). The whole variable domain, remainder taken from reference TRBV5-5 and TRBJ2-7, is DAGVTQSPTHLIKTRGQQVTLRCSPISGHKSVSWYQQVLGQGPQFIFQYYEKEERGRGNFPDRFSARQFPNYSSELNVNALLLGDSALYLCASSLWDSTYEQYFGPGTRLTVT.

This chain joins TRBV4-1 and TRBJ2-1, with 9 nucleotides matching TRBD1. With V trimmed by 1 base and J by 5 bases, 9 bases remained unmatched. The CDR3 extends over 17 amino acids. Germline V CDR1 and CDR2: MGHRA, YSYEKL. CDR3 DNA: TGCGCCAGCAGCCAAGCGATACAGGGGGCTAGTCACAATGAGCAGTTCTTC. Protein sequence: CASSQAIQGASHNEQFF.

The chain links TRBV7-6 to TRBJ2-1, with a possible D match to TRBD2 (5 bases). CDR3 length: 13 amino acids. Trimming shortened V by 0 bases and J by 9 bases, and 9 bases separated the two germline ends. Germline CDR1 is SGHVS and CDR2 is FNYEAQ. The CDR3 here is CASSLAFGSEQFF. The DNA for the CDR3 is TGTGCCAGCAGCTTAGCTTTTGGGAGTGAGCAGTTCTTC.